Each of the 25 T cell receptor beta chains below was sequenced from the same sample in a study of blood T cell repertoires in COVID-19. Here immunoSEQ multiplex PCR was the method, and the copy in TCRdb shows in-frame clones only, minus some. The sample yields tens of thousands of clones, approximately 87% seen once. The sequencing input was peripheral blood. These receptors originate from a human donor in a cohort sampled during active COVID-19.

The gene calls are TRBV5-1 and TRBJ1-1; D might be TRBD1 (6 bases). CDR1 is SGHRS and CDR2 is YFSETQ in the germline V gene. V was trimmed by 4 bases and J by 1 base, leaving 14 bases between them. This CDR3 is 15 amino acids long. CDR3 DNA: TGCGCCAGCAGCGCATCCGGGACAACGAACACTGAAGCTTTCTTT. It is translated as CASSASGTTNTEAFF.

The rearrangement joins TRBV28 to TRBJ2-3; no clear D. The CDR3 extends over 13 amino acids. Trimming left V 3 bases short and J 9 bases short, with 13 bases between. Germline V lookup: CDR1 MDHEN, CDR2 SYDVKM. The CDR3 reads CASSFFFAETQYF. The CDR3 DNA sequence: TGTGCCAGCAGTTTTTTTTTCGCCGAGACGCAGTATTTT.

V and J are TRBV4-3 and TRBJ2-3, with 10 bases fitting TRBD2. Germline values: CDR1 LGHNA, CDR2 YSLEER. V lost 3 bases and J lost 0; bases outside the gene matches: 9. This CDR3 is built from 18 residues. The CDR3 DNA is TGCGCCAGCAGCCAGCAACCGAGGACTAGCGGAAGCACAGATACGCAGTATTTT. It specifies CASSQQPRTSGSTDTQYF.

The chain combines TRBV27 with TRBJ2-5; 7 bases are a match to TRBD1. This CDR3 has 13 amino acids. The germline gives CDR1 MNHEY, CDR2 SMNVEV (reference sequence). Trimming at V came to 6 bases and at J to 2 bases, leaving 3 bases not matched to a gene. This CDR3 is CASRTGRQETQYF. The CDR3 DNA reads TGTGCCAGCAGGACAGGGCGACAAGAGACCCAGTACTTC.

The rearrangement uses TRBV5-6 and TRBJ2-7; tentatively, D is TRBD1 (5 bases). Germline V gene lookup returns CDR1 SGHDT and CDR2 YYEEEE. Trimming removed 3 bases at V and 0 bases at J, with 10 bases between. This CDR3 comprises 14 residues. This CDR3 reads CASSSDRSSYEQYF. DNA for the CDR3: TGTGCCAGCAGCTCCGACAGATCCTCCTACGAGCAGTACTTC.

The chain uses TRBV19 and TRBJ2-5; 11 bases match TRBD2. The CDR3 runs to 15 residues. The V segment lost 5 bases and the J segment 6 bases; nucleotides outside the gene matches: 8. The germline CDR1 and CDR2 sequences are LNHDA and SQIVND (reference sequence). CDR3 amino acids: CASSPRTSGQKTQYF. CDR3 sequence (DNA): TGTGCCAGTAGTCCTAGGACTAGCGGGCAAAAGACCCAGTACTTC.

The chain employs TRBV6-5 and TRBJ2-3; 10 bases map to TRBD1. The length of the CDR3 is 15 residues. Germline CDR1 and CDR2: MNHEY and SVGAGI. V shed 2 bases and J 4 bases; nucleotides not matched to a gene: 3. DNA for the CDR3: TGTGCCAGCAGTTACGGGACAGGGGTGGCAGATACGCAGTATTTT. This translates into CASSYGTGVADTQYF.

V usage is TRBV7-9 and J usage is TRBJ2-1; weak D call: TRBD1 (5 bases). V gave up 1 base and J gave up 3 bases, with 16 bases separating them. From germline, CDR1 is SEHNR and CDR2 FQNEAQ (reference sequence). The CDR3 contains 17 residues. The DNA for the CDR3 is TGTGCCAGCAGCTTAGAAAGGGGCAGTGGGCTCTACAATGAGCAGTTCTTC. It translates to CASSLERGSGLYNEQFF.

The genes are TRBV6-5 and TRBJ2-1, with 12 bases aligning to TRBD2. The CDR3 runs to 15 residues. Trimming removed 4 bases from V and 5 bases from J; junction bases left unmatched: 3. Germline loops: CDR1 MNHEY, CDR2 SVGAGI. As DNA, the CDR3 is TGTGCCAGCAGTTCTAGCGGGAGGGCCAACAATGAGCAGTTCTTC. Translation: CASSSSGRANNEQFF.

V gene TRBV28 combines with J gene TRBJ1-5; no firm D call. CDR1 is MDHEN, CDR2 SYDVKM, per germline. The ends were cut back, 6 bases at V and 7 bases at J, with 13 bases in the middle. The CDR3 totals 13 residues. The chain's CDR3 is CASRYIALQPQHF. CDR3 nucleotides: TGTGCCAGCAGATATATAGCGTTACAGCCCCAGCATTTT.

In nucleotides, the CDR3 is TGTGCCAGCAGTTTATATGCGGGCTCTGGAAACACCATATATTTT. Protein: CASSLYAGSGNTIYF. The V call is TRBV28, the J call TRBJ1-3; D is unresolved. Deletions cut 1 base from V and 0 bases from J, with 7 bases between. This CDR3 spans 15 amino acids. CDR1 is MDHEN and CDR2 is SYDVKM in the germline V gene.

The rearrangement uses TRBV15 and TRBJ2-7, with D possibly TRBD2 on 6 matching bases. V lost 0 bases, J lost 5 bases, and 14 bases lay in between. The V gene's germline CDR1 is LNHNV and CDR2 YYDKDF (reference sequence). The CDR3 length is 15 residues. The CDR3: CATSRDGAGSDEQYF. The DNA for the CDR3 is TGTGCCACCAGCAGAGATGGGGCGGGATCGGACGAGCAGTACTTC.

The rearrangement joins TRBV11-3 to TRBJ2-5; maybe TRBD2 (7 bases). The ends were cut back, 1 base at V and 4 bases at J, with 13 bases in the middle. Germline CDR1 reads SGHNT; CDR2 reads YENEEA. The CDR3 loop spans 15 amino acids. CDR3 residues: CASSLAAGEGETQYF. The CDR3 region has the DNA TGTGCCAGCAGCTTAGCGGCAGGGGAGGGAGAGACCCAGTACTTC.

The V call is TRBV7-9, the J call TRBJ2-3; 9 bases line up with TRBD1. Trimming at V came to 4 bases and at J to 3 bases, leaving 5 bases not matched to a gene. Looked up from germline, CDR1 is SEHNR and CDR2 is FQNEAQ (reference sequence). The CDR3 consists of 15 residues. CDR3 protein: CASSWTGTGTDTQYF. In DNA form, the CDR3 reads TGTGCCAGCAGCTGGACCGGGACAGGGACAGATACGCAGTATTTT. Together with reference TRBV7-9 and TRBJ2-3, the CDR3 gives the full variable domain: DTGVSQNPRHKITKRGQNVTFRCDPISEHNRLYWYRQTLGQGPEFLTYFQNEAQLEKSRLLSDRFSAERPKGSFSTLEIQRTEQGDSAMYLCASSWTGTGTDTQYFGPGTRLTVL.

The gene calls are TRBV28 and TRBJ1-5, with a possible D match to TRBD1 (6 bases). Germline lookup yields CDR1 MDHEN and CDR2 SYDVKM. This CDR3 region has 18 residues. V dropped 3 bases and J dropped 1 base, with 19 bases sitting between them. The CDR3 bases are TGTGCCAGCAGTTTGGCAGGGGCAGGGCTTACGAGCAATCAGCCCCAGCATTTT. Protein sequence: CASSLAGAGLTSNQPQHF.

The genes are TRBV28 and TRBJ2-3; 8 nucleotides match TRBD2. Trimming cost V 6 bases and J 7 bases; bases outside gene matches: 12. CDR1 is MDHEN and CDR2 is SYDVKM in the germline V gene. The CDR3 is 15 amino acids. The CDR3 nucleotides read TGTGCCAGCAGCAACCCGGGACTAGTATTTTATACGCAGTATTTT. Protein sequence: CASSNPGLVFYTQYF. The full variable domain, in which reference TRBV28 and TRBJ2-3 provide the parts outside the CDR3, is DVKVTQSSRYLVKRTGEKVFLECVQDMDHENMFWYRQDPGLGLRLIYFSYDVKMKEKGDIPEGYSVSREKKERFSLILESASTNQTSMYLCASSNPGLVFYTQYFGPGTRLTVL.

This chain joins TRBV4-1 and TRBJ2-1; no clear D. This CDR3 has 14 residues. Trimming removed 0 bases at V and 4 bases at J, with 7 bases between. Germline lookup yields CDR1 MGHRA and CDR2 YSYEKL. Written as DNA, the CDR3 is TGCGCCAGCAGCCAAGACCTGACTTACAATGAGCAGTTCTTC. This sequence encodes CASSQDLTYNEQFF.

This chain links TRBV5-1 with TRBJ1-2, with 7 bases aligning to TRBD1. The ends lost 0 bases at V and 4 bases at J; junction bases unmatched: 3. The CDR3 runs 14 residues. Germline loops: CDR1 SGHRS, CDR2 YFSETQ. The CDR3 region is CASSLEQGSYGYTF. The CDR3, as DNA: TGCGCCAGCAGCTTGGAACAGGGGAGCTATGGCTACACCTTC.

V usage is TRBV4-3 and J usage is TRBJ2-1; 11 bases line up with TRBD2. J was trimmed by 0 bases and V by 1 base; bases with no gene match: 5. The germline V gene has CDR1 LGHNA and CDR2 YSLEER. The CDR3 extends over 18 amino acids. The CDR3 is CASSQVLTSGSSYNEQFF. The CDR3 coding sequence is TGCGCCAGCAGCCAAGTTTTAACTAGCGGGAGCTCCTACAATGAGCAGTTCTTC.

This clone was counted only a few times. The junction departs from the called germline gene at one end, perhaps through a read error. CDR3 protein: CASSSDARDSISYNSPLHF. The DNA for the CDR3 is TGTGCTAGCAGCTCCGATGCCCGGGACAGTATTTCGTATAATTCACCCCTCCACTTT. The chain carries TRBV7-7 and TRBJ1-6; TRBD1 matches 7 bases. Germline CDR1 and CDR2: SSHAT and FNYEAQ (reference sequence). The CDR3 spans 19 residues.

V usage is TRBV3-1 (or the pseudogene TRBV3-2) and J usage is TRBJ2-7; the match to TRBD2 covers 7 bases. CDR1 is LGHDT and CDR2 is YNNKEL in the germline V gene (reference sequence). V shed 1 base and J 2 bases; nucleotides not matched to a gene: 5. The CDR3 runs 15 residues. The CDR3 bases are TGTGCCAGCAGCCAAGTGGAGCGGGGCCCCTACGAGCAGTACTTC. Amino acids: CASSQVERGPYEQYF.

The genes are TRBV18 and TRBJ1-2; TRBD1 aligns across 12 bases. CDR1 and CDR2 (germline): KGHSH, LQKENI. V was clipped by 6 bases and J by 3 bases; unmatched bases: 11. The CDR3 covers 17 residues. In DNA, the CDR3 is TGTGCCAGCTCCCCCGGGACAGGGGGCACCAAGGACTATGGCTACACCTTC. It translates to CASSPGTGGTKDYGYTF.

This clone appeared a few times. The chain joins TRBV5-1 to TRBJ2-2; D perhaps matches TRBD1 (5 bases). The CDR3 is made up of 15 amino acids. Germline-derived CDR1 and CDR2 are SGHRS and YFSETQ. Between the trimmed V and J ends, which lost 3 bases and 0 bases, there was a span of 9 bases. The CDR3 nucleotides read TGCGCCAGCAGCTCCAGGGAAGCGAACACCGGGGAGCTGTTTTTT. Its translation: CASSSREANTGELFF. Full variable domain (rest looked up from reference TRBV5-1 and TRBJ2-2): KAGVTQTPRYLIKTRGQQVTLSCSPISGHRSVSWYQQTPGQGLQFLFEYFSETQRNKGNFPGRFSGRQFSNSRSEMNVSTLELGDSALYLCASSSREANTGELFFGEGSRLTVL.

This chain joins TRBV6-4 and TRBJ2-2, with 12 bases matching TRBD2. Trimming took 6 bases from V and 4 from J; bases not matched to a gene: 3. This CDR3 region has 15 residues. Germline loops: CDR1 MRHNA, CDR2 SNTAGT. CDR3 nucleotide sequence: TGTGCCAGCAGCGGACTAGCGGGACCCACCGGGGAGCTGTTTTTT. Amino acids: CASSGLAGPTGELFF.

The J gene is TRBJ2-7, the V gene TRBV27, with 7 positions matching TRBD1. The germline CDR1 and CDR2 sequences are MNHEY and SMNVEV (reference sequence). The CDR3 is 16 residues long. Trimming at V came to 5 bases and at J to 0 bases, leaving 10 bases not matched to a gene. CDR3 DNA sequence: TGTGCCAGCAGTCCCTCGACAGGGACACGCTCCTACGAGCAGTACTTC. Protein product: CASSPSTGTRSYEQYF.